The 22 T cell receptor beta chains below all came from one sample that was sequenced in a study of T cell responses to AZD1222 COVID-19 vaccine. Profiling relied on immunoSEQ multiplex PCR, and the TCRdb table lists in-frame clones only, not all of them. The sample lists over 85,000 clones, approximately 94% occurring once. Sequenced here: peripheral blood, sampled on day 0 of AZD1222 vaccination. The source is an adult in good health.

This clone was seen once. The rearrangement joins TRBV4-1 to TRBJ2-7, with D possibly TRBD1 on 6 matching bases. The V gene lost 0 bases and the J gene lost 3 bases, with 15 bases spanning the gap. CDR3 length: 16 residues. The germline V gene encodes CDR1 MGHRA and CDR2 YSYEKL. CDR3 amino acids: CASSQESTGSHYEQYF. The CDR3 bases are TGCGCCAGCAGCCAAGAGTCCACAGGGTCGCACTACGAGCAGTACTTC.

The CDR3 bases are TGTGCCAGCAGCTTGGAGGGTAGCGGGGGCACAGATACGCAGTATTTT. Protein: CASSLEGSGGTDTQYF. The chain uses TRBV5-5 and TRBJ2-3, with 8 positions matching TRBD2. V trimming: 0 bases; J trimming: 1 base; junction bases outside the gene matches: 4. Germline assignment: CDR1 SGHKS and CDR2 YYEKEE (reference sequence). The CDR3 sequence is 16 residues long.

V and J are TRBV5-4 and TRBJ1-2; 7 nucleotides align to TRBD1. With V trimmed by 3 bases and J by 6 bases, 17 bases remained unmatched. The germline gives CDR1 SGHNT, CDR2 YYREEE (reference sequence). The CDR3 consists of 17 residues. CDR3: CASSSGTAPSQIDGYTF. CDR3 sequence (DNA): TGTGCCAGCAGCTCCGGGACAGCCCCGTCCCAGATAGATGGCTACACCTTC.

This clone was seen just once. This chain links TRBV10-3 with TRBJ2-1; 9 bases map to TRBD2. With 8 bases clipped from V and 9 bases from J, the junction kept 14 bases outside the gene matches. The germline gives CDR1 ENHRY, CDR2 SYGVKD. There are 15 residues in the CDR3. CDR3 region: CAIGFVAGGLSEQFF. The CDR3 DNA is TGTGCCATCGGGTTTGTGGCGGGGGGGCTGAGTGAGCAGTTCTTC.

This chain links TRBV28 with TRBJ2-5, with TRBD2 matching over 10 bases. CDR1 is MDHEN and CDR2 is SYDVKM in the germline V gene. J lost 4 bases, V lost 8 bases, and 10 bases had no gene match. The CDR3 length is 15 residues. CDR3 sequence reads: CASGVQRTSGETQYF. Written as DNA, the CDR3 is TGTGCCAGCGGAGTTCAAAGGACTAGCGGAGAGACCCAGTACTTC.

Only a few counts were recorded for this clone. The chain combines TRBV28 with TRBJ1-2, with TRBD1 as a possible D gene (5 bases). V lost 6 bases and J lost 1, with 12 bases in between. The CDR3 spans 14 residues. Germline V CDR1 and CDR2: MDHEN, SYDVKM. The CDR3 nucleotides read TGTGCCAGCAGCCCGGGACCGATTAACTATGGCTACACCTTC. Translating it yields CASSPGPINYGYTF.

The V and J genes are TRBV19 and TRBJ2-3; 7 bases line up with TRBD1. Germline V gene lookup returns CDR1 LNHDA and CDR2 SQIVND (reference sequence). Losses at the gene ends were 5 bases for V and 1 base for J; bases not matched to a gene: 3. The CDR3 covers 14 residues. The CDR3 loop reads CASSPGQRTDTQYF. The CDR3 coding sequence is TGTGCCAGTAGTCCGGGACAGCGCACAGATACGCAGTATTTT.

This chain uses TRBV4-2 with TRBJ1-5; D remains ambiguous. This CDR3 spans 16 amino acids. Germline-derived CDR1 and CDR2 are LGHNA and YNFKEQ. V lost 0 bases, J lost 4 bases, and 13 bases lay in between. CDR3 amino acids: CASSQDDVVRNQPQHF. The CDR3 coding sequence is TGTGCCAGCAGCCAAGATGATGTCGTGCGAAATCAGCCCCAGCATTTT.

The table lists this clone with a count of one. The J gene is TRBJ2-2, the V gene TRBV12-3 or TRBV12-4, with D unresolved. CDR3 length: 13 amino acids. V was shortened by 6 bases and J by 4 bases, with 9 bases between the two germline ends. Here the CDR3 reads CASSVTSTGELFF. DNA for the CDR3: TGTGCCAGCAGCGTAACCTCCACCGGGGAGCTGTTTTTT.

V usage is TRBV19 and J usage is TRBJ1-5, with no clear D. The CDR3 runs 13 residues. V lost 3 bases and J 3 bases, leaving 6 bases between the germline ends. Germline CDR1 reads LNHDA; CDR2 reads SQIVND (reference sequence). Here the CDR3 DNA reads TGTGCCAGTAGTATCACCCACAATCAGCCCCAGCATTTT. It specifies CASSITHNQPQHF.

The chain uses TRBV6-1 and TRBJ1-1; no reliable D call. V was pared by 0 bases and J by 1 base, with 6 bases between. The CDR3 loop spans 14 amino acids. The V gene's germline CDR1 is MNHNS and CDR2 SASEGT. The CDR3 sequence is CASSEAGSNTEAFF. The CDR3 region has the DNA TGTGCCAGCAGTGAAGCAGGGTCGAACACTGAAGCTTTCTTT.

Remarks on this clone: A read error may account for a junction end that differs from germline. This chain uses TRBV6-1 with TRBJ1-4; D is ambiguous. CDR1 and CDR2 from the germline V gene are MNHNS and SASEGT. The CDR3 runs 12 residues. This CDR3 is CASSDLRRGGVF. The CDR3, as DNA: TGTGCCAGCAGTGATCTAAGGCGAGGTGGGGTTTTT.

The rearrangement uses TRBV3-1 (or the pseudogene TRBV3-2) and TRBJ1-1, with D uncertain. This CDR3 spans 14 amino acids. The V and J ends lost 3 bases and 1 base respectively, with 9 bases between them. In germline, CDR1 is LGHDT, CDR2 YNNKEL (reference sequence). CDR3 nucleotide sequence: TGTGCCAGCAGCCAGGGTCACCCGAACACTGAAGCTTTCTTT. Amino acid sequence: CASSQGHPNTEAFF.

This clone was detected once. The CDR3 region has the DNA TGTGCCAGCAGTTTATTTGCCGATGAAAAACTGTTTTTT. Its translation: CASSLFADEKLFF. The chain recombines TRBV28 with TRBJ1-4; D gene ambiguous. The ends were cut back, 1 base at V and 6 bases at J, with 6 bases in the middle. In germline, CDR1 is MDHEN, CDR2 SYDVKM. CDR3 length: 13 amino acids.

V and J are TRBV6-5 and TRBJ1-2; tentative D call: TRBD1 (5 bases). The V end was cut by 8 bases, the J end by 6 bases, with 10 bases between. Germline V gives CDR1 MNHEY, CDR2 SVGAGI. The CDR3 totals 11 residues. CDR3 coding DNA: TGTGCCAGCGGGGGTGAGAATGGCTACACCTTC. Residues: CASGGENGYTF.

In its sample, this clone was seen a few times. The chain couples TRBV27 to TRBJ1-5, with 7 bases lining up with TRBD1. Germline values: CDR1 MNHEY, CDR2 SMNVEV (reference sequence). This CDR3 region has 13 residues. V shed 4 bases, J shed 7 bases, and the junction held 4 bases outside the gene matches. In DNA, the CDR3 is TGTGCCAGCAGTTGGGACAGCTCGCAGCCCCAGCATTTT. It encodes CASSWDSSQPQHF.

The gene calls are TRBV5-5 and TRBJ1-5; possibly TRBD1 for D (6 bases). CDR3 length: 14 amino acids. V dropped 4 bases and J dropped 7 bases, with 15 bases sitting between them. The germline V gene encodes CDR1 SGHKS and CDR2 YYEKEE (reference sequence). DNA of the CDR3: TGTGCCAGCAGCCCTATGACAGGAGAACAGCCCCAGCATTTT. Its protein is CASSPMTGEQPQHF.

The chain uses TRBV18 and TRBJ1-2; D uncertain. Germline CDR1 KGHSH, CDR2 LQKENI. This CDR3 has 13 residues. Between the trimmed V and J ends, which lost 1 base and 2 bases, there was a span of 5 bases. The CDR3 region is CASSPRSNYGYTF. In nucleotides, the CDR3 is TGTGCCAGCTCACCACGATCCAACTATGGCTACACCTTC. Full variable domain (remainder filled in from reference TRBV18 and TRBJ1-2): NAGVMQNPRHLVRRRGQEARLRCSPMKGHSHVYWYRQLPEEGLKFMVYLQKENIIDESGMPKERFSAEFPKEGPSILRIQQVVRGDSAAYFCASSPRSNYGYTFGSGTRLTVV.

In nucleotides, the CDR3 is TGTGCCAGCTCACCAGCGGGACAAAAGACCTACGAGCAGTACTTC. This codes for CASSPAGQKTYEQYF. This chain links TRBV18 with TRBJ2-7, with D possibly being TRBD1 or TRBD2 (6 bases each). There are 15 residues in the CDR3. The germline gives CDR1 KGHSH, CDR2 LQKENI. V lost 2 bases to trimming and J lost 2 bases, with 13 bases between them.

This sequence joins TRBV19 and TRBJ2-7; possibly TRBD2 for D (5 bases). Deletions cut 5 bases from V and 2 bases from J, with 10 bases between. The germline CDR1 and CDR2 sequences are LNHDA and SQIVND (reference sequence). This CDR3 comprises 13 residues. The CDR3 nucleotides read TGTGCCAGTAGTCCTCGGGGTGCCTACGAGCAGTACTTC. It translates to CASSPRGAYEQYF.

The CDR3 reads CSVETGVYEQYF. DNA of the CDR3: TGCAGCGTTGAAACAGGGGTTTACGAGCAGTACTTC. The chain recombines TRBV29-1 with TRBJ2-7; TRBD1 matches 7 bases. This CDR3 spans 12 amino acids. J gave up 4 bases and V 2 bases, and 2 bases lay outside the gene matches. The germline V gene has CDR1 SQVTM and CDR2 ANQGSEA.

This clone has a single count. The CDR3 DNA is TGTGCCAGCAGCCCGACAGGGTTGAGTGGCTACACCTTC. Its translation is CASSPTGLSGYTF. This rearrangement joins TRBV27 to TRBJ1-2; 7 positions match TRBD1. V lost 6 bases, J lost 7 bases, and 8 bases stayed unmatched. This CDR3 spans 13 amino acids. In germline, CDR1 is MNHEY, CDR2 SMNVEV (reference sequence).